This TCR beta chain originates from a study of blood T cell repertoires in COVID-19. Background on the study: COVID-19 samples from acute and convalescent phases originated in the United States, Italy and Spain. T cells, B-cell-depleted T cells, or PBMCs supplied cDNA or gDNA.

In the original workflow: Quantification of nucleated cells was approximated via reference gene primer amplification. TCRdb keeps only in-frame clones here, not all; method: immunoSEQ multiplex PCR. The DNA was the basis for D and trimming; V, J and clone size are from that table. Here the sample spans some 130,000 clones, approximately 90% being singletons. CDR3 size: 16 residues. The germline gives CDR1 SGHRS, CDR2 YFSETQ. With 0 bases removed from V and 1 base from J, the gap between germline ends came to 13 bases. This chain links TRBV5-1 with TRBJ2-5; D might be TRBD1 (6 bases). This receptor was taken from a man between 50 and 59 years old with acute or convalescent COVID-19. The specimen sequenced was peripheral blood. CDR3 bases: TGCGCCAGCAGCTTGGGACAGGCGAGCCTCCAAGAGACCCAGTACTTC. This codes for CASSLGQASLQETQYF. Complete variable domain (other parts from reference TRBV5-1 and TRBJ2-5): KAGVTQTPRYLIKTRGQQVTLSCSPISGHRSVSWYQQTPGQGLQFLFEYFSETQRNKGNFPGRFSGRQFSNSRSEMNVSTLELGDSALYLCASSLGQASLQETQYFGPGTRLLVL.